This TCR beta chain derives from a study of blood T cells in healthy people across ages. The wider study: About one barcoded beta molecule was captured per two T cells (by template switching). General study results and limits: Naive CD4+ cell counts and diversity both ran higher in long-lived than in aged donors.

Primed by a sample-barcoded 5' primer and a J-beta primer mix, a second PCR proceeded for roughly 6 to 12 cycles. Each cDNA molecule was tagged by a template-switch adaptor that had 12 random nucleotides. TCRdb re-analysed the 5' RACE reads in MiXCR, keeping a single row per CDR3 protein. The table lists some 710,000 distinct CDR3 sequences, about 45% of them singletons. CDR3 length: 13 amino acids. The V and J ends lost 8 bases and 0 bases respectively, with 8 bases between them. Germline-derived CDR1 and CDR2 are SQVTM and ANQGSEA. Isolation per sample recovered at least 7 million PBMCs. This clonotype occurred once. Its antigen is as yet unknown.

The receptor was isolated from a man at least 80 years old in good health. Sequenced: blood. V gene TRBV29-1 combines with J gene TRBJ2-6; maybe TRBD2 (5 bases). In DNA form, the CDR3 reads TGCAGCAGCCGGGACTCTGGGGCCAACGTCCTGACTTTC. It codes for CSSRDSGANVLTF.